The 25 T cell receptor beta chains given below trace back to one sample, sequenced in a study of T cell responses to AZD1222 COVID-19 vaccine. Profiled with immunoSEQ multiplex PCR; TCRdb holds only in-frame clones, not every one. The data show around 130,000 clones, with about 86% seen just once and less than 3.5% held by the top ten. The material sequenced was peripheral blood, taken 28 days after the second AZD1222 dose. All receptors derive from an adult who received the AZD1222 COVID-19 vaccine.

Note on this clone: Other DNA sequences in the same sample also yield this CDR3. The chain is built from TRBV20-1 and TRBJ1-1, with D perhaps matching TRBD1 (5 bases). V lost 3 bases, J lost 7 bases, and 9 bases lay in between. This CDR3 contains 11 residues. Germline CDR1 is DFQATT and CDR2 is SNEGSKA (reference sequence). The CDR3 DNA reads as TGCAGTGCTAGGGTGGGGCTTGAAGCTTTCTTT. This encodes CSARVGLEAFF.

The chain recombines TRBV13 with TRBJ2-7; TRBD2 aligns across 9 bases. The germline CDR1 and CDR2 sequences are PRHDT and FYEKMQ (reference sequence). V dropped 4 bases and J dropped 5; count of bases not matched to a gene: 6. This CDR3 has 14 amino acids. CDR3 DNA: TGTGCCAGCAGCTACGGGACTAGCAGGAACGAGCAGTACTTC. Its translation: CASSYGTSRNEQYF.

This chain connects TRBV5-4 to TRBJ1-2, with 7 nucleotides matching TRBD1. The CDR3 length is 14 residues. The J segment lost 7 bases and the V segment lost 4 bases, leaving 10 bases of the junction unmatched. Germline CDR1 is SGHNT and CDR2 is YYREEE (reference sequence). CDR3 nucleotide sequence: TGTGCCAGCAGCACCCGACAGGGAGTTGGTGGCTACACCTTC. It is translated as CASSTRQGVGGYTF.

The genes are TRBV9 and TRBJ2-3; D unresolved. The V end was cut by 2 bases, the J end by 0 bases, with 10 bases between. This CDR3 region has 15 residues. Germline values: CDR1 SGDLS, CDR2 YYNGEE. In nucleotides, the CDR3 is TGTGCCAGCAGCGTCGAAGCCGCGAGCACAGATACGCAGTATTTT. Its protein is CASSVEAASTDTQYF.

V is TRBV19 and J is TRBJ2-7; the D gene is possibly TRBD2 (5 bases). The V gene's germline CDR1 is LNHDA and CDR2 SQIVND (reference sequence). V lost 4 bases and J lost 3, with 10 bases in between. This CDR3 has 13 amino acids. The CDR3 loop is CASSRGIIYEQYF. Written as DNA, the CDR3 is TGTGCCAGTAGTAGAGGGATCATCTACGAGCAGTACTTC.

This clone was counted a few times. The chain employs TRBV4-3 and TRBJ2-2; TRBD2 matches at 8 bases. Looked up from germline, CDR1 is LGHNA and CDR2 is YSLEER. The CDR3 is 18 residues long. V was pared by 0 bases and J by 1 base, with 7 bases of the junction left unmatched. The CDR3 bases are TGCGCCAGCAGCCAAGAACAAGCGGGGGCCTTGAACACCGGGGAGCTGTTTTTT. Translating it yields CASSQEQAGALNTGELFF.

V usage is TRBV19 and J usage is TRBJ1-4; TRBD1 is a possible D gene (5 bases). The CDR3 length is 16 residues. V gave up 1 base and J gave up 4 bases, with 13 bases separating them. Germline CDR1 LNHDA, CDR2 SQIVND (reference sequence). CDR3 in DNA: TGTGCCAGTAGTATAGGCCAGGGCTCCGGTAATGAAAAACTGTTTTTT. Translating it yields CASSIGQGSGNEKLFF. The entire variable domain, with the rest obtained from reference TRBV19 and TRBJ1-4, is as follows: DGGITQSPKYLFRKEGQNVTLSCEQNLNHDAMYWYRQDPGQGLRLIYYSQIVNDFQKGDIAEGYSVSREKKESFPLTVTSAQKNPTAFYLCASSIGQGSGNEKLFFGSGTQLSVL.

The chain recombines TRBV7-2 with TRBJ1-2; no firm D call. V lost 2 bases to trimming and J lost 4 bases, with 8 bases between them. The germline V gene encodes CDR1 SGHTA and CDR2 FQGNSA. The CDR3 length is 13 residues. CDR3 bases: TGTGCCAGCAGCTTATCCGGAAGCTATGGCTACACCTTC. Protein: CASSLSGSYGYTF.

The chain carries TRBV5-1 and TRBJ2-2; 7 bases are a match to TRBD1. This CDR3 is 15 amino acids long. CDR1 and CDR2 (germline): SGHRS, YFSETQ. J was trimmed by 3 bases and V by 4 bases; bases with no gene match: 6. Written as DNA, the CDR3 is TGCGCCAGCAGCGGCCGGGACAGCTACACCGGGGAGCTGTTTTTT. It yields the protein CASSGRDSYTGELFF. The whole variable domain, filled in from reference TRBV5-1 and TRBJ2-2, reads KAGVTQTPRYLIKTRGQQVTLSCSPISGHRSVSWYQQTPGQGLQFLFEYFSETQRNKGNFPGRFSGRQFSNSRSEMNVSTLELGDSALYLCASSGRDSYTGELFFGEGSRLTVL.

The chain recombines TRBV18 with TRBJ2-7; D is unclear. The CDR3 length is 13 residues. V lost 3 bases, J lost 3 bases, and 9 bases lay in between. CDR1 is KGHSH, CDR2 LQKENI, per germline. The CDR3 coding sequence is TGTGCCAGCTCACCTGGCGGCCGCTACGAGCAGTACTTC. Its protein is CASSPGGRYEQYF.

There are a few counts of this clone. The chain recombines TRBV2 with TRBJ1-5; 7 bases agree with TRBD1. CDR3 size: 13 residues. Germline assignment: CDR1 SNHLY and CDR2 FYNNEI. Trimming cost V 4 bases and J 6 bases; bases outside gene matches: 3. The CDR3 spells CASSVGGGQPQHF. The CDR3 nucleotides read TGTGCCAGCAGTGTAGGGGGCGGTCAGCCCCAGCATTTT.

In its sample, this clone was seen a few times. In DNA, the CDR3 is TGTGCCATCAGTGATCCTGGTCTTCCCTATGGCTACACCTTC. Protein sequence: CAISDPGLPYGYTF. This sequence joins TRBV10-3 and TRBJ1-2; D remains unclear. Per germline, CDR1 ENHRY and CDR2 SYGVKD. The CDR3 is made up of 14 amino acids. Trimming removed 3 bases at V and 4 bases at J, with 12 bases between.

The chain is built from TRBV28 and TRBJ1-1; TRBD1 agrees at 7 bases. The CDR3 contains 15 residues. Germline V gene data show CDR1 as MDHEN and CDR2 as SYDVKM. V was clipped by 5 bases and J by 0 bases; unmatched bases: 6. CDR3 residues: CASSPLTGLNTEAFF. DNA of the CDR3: TGTGCCAGCAGTCCCTTGACAGGGCTGAACACTGAAGCTTTCTTT.

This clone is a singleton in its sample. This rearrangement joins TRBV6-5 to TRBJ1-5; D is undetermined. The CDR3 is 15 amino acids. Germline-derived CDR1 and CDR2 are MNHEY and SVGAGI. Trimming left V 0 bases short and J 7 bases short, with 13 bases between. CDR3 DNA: TGTGCCAGCAGTTACTCGGATTATGGCTCACAGCCCCAGCATTTT. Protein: CASSYSDYGSQPQHF.

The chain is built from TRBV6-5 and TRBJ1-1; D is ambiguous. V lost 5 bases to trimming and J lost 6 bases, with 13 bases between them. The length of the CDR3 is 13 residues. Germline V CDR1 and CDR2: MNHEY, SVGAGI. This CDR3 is CASSPPKRAEAFF. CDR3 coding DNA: TGTGCCAGCAGTCCTCCCAAGAGGGCTGAAGCTTTCTTT.

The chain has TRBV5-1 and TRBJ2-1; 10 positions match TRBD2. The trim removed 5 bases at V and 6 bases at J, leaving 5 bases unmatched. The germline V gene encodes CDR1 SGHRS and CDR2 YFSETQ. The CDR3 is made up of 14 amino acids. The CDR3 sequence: CASRLTSGVNEQFF. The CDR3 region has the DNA TGCGCCAGCAGATTAACTAGCGGGGTCAATGAGCAGTTCTTC.

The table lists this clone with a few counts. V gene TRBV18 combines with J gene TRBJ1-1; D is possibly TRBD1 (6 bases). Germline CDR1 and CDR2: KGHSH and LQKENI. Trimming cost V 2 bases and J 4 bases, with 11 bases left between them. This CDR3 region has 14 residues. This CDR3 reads CASSPARGGTEAFF. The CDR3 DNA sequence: TGTGCCAGCTCACCAGCCAGGGGCGGCACTGAAGCTTTCTTT.

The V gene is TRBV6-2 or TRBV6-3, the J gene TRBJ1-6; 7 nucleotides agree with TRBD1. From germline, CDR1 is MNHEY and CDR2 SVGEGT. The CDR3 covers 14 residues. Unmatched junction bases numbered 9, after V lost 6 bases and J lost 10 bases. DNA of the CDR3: TGTGCCAGCAGCCGTGGACAGGCGGCCTCACCCCTCCACTTT. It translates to CASSRGQAASPLHF.

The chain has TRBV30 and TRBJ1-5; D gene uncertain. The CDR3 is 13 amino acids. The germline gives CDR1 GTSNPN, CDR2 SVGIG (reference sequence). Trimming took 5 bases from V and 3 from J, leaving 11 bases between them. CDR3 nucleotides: TGTGCCTGGTCAAGTGGGAACAATCAGCCCCAGCATTTT. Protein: CAWSSGNNQPQHF.

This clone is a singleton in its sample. The CDR3 loop is CSTESDRTNEQFF. DNA of the CDR3: TGCAGCACCGAATCAGACAGGACCAATGAGCAGTTCTTC. This rearrangement joins TRBV29-1 to TRBJ2-1; TRBD1 might be the D (6 bases). This CDR3 is built from 13 residues. CDR1 SQVTM and CDR2 ANQGSEA come from the germline V gene. Trimming left V 8 bases short and J 6 bases short, with 17 bases between.

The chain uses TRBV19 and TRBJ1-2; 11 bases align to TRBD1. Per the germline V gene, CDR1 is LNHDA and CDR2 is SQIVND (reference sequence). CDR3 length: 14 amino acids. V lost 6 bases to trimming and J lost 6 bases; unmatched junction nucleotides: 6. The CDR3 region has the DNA TGTGCCAGTAGCTGGACAGGGGGCGCAGATGGCTACACCTTC. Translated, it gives CASSWTGGADGYTF.

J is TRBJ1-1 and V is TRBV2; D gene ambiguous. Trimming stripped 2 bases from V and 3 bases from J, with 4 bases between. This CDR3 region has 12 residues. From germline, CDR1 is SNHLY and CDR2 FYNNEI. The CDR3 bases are TGTGCCAGCAGTGAATTCCACACTGAAGCTTTCTTT. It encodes CASSEFHTEAFF.

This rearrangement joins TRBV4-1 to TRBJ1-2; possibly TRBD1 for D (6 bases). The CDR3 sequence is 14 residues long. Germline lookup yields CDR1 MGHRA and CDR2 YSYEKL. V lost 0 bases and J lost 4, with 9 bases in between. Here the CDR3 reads CASSQETGSYGYTF. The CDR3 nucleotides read TGCGCCAGCAGCCAAGAGACAGGTAGCTATGGCTACACCTTC.

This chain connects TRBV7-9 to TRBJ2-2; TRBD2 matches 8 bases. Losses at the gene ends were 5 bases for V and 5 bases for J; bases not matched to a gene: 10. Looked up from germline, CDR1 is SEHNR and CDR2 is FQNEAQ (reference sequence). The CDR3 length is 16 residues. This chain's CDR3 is CASSTSPGTRTGELFF. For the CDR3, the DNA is TGTGCCAGCAGCACCTCGCCCGGGACTAGAACCGGGGAGCTGTTTTTT.

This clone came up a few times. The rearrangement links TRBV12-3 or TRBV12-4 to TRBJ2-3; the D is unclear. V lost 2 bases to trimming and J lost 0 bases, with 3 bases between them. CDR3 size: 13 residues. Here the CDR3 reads CASSLSSTDTQYF. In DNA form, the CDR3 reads TGTGCCAGCAGTTTATCCAGCACAGATACGCAGTATTTT.